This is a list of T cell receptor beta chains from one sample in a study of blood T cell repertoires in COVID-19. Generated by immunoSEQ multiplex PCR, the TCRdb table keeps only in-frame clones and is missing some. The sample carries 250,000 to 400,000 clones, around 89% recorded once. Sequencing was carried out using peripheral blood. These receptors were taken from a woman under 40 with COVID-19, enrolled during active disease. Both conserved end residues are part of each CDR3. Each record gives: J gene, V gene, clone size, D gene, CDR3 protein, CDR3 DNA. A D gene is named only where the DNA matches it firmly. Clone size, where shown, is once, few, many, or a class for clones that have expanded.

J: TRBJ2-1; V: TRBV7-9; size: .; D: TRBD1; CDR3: CASSAGTGAHNEQFF; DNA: TGTGCCAGCAGCGCCGGGACAGGGGCACACAATGAGCAGTTCTTC
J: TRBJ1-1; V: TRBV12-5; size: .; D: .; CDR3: CASGKGVSTEAFF; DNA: TGTGCTAGTGGCAAGGGGGTGAGCACTGAAGCTTTCTTT
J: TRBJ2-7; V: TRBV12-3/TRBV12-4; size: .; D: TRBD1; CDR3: CASRLDRDYEQYF; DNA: TGTGCCAGCAGACTGGACAGGGACTACGAGCAGTACTTC
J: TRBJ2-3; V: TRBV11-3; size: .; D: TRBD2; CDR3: CASSFPSGGRTDTQYF; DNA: TGTGCCAGCAGCTTTCCTAGCGGGGGGCGCACAGATACGCAGTATTTT
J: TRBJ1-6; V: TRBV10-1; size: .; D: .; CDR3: CASSPGTRSGSPLHF; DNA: TGCGCCAGCAGTCCCGGGACACGGTCGGGATCACCCCTCCACTTT
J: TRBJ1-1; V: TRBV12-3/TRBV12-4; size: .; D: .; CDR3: CASRATLNTEAFF; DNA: TGTGCCAGCAGAGCGACCTTGAACACTGAAGCTTTCTTT
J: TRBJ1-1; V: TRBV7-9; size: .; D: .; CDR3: CASSSGQNTEAFF; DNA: TGTGCCAGCAGCTCAGGACAGAACACTGAAGCTTTCTTT
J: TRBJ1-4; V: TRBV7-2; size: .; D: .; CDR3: CASSSEGGGLGKLFF; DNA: TGTGCCAGCAGCTCCGAGGGGGGGGGCTTAGGAAAACTGTTTTTT
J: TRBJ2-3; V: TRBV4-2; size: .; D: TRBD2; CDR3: CASSQVPGGGASTDTQYF; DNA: TGTGCCAGCAGCCAAGTGCCGGGCGGGGGGGCCAGCACAGATACGCAGTATTTT
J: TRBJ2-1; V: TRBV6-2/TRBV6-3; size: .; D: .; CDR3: CASSHRTTEQFF; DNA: TGTGCCAGCAGTCATAGGACTACCGAGCAGTTCTTC
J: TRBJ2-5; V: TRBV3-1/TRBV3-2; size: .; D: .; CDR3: CASSPGDSYQETQYF; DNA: TGTGCCAGCAGCCCGGGGGACTCGTACCAAGAGACCCAGTACTTC
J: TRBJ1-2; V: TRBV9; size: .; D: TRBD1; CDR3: CASSVAGQGGYGYTF; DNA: TGTGCCAGCAGCGTAGCGGGACAGGGGGGCTATGGCTACACCTTC
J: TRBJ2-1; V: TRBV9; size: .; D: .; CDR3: CASSPRDSNEQFF; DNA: TGTGCCAGCAGCCCCCGGGACTCCAATGAGCAGTTCTTC
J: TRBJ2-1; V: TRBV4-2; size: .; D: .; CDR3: CASSQEGYLAGTYNEQFF; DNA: TGTGCCAGCAGCCAAGAGGGATACTTGGCGGGGACCTACAATGAGCAGTTCTTC
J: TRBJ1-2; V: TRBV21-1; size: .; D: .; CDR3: CASSKRKDRDYGYTF; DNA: TGTGCCAGCAGCAAAAGAAAGGACAGAGACTATGGCTACACCTTC
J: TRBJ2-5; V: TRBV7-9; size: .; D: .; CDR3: CASSLDAVIVQETQYF; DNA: TGTGCCAGCAGCTTAGACGCGGTCATAGTACAAGAGACCCAGTACTTC
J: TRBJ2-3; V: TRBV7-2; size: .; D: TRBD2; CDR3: CASSLGVSGGGTDTQYF; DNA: TGTGCCAGCAGCTTAGGGGTTAGCGGGGGGGGAACAGATACGCAGTATTTT
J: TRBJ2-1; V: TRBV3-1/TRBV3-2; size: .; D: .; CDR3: CASSLNPGEQFF; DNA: TGTGCCAGCAGCCTGAACCCCGGTGAGCAGTTCTTC
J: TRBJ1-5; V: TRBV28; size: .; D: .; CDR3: CASSGHLSNQPQHF; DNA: TGTGCCAGCTCCGGACACCTTAGCAATCAGCCCCAGCATTTT
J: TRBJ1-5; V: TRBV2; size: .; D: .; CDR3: CASSVAARGNQPQHF; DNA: TGTGCCAGCAGTGTTGCGGCCCGGGGAAATCAGCCCCAGCATTTT
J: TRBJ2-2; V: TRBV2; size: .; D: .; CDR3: CASSEALAAGELFF; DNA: TGTGCCAGCAGTGAAGCGCTTGCAGCCGGGGAGCTGTTTTTT
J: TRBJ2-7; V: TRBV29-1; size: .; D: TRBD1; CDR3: CSVGGTGAYEQYF; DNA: TGCAGCGTTGGGGGCACAGGGGCCTACGAGCAGTACTTC
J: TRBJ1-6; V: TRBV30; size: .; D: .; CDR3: CAWRQESSYNSPLHF; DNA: TGTGCCTGGAGACAGGAAAGCTCCTATAATTCACCCCTCCACTTT
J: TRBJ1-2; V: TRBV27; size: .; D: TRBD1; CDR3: CASSKTGGRPYGYTF; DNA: TGTGCCAGCAGTAAAACAGGGGGTCGTCCCTATGGCTACACCTTC
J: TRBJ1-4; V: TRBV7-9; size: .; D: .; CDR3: CASSLRTGTTNEKLFF; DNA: TGTGCCAGCAGCCTTCGCACAGGAACAACTAATGAAAAACTGTTTTTT
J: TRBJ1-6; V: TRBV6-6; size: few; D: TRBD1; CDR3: CASSWDRVNSPLHF; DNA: TGTGCCAGCAGCTGGGACAGGGTGAATTCACCCCTCCACTTT